This T cell receptor (beta chain) originates from a study of cytomegalovirus exposure and HLA in healthy donors. PCR used 60 Vbeta primers and 13 Jbeta primers. Measured with immunoSEQ multiplex PCR; TCRdb has only the in-frame clones, and not every one. This table has more than 140,000 clones, over 60% appearing once. The CDR3 is 15 amino acids. The V and J ends lost 2 bases and 7 bases, in that order; junction bases with no gene match: 10. Per germline, CDR1 SGHRS and CDR2 YFSETQ. This TCR was recovered from a woman aged 30 to 39 in good health and CMV-seropositive. The chain links TRBV5-1 to TRBJ2-3, with 7 positions matching TRBD2. The sequenced sample was PBMCs. The CDR3 DNA follows: TGCGCCAGCAGCTTAATAGCGGGTCCCACGTATACGCAGTATTTT. Translated, it gives CASSLIAGPTYTQYF.